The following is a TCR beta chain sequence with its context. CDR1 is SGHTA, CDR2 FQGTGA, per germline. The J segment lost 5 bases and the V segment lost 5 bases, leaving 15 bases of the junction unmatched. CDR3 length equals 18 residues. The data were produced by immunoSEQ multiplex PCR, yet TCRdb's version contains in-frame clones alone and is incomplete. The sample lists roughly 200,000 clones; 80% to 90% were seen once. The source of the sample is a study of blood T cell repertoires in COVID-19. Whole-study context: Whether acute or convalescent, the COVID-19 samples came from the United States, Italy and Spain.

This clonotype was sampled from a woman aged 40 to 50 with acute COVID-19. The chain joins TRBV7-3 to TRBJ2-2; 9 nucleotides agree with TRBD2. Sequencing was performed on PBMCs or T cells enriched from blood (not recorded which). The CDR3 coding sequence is TGTGCCAGCAGCCACCGAGGTAGCGGGAGAATGGTGACCGGGGAGCTGTTTTTT. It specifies CASSHRGSGRMVTGELFF.